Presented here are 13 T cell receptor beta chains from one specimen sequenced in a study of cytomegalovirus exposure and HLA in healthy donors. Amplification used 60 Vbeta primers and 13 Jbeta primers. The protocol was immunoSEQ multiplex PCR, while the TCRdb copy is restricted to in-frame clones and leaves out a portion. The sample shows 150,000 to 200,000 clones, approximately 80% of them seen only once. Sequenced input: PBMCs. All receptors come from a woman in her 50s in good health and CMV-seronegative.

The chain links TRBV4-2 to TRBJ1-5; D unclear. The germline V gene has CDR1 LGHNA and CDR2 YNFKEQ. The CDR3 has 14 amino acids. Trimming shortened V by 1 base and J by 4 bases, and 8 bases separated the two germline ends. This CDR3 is CASSQVSTNQPQHF. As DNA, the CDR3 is TGTGCCAGCAGCCAAGTATCTACGAATCAGCCCCAGCATTTT.

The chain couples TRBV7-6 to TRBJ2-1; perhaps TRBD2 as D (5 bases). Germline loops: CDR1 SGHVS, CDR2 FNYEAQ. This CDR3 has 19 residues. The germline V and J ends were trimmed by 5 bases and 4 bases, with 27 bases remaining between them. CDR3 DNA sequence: TGTGCCAGCAGCCTCGGGCTAGCCCCTAACTCCTTTTTGTACAATGAGCAGTTCTTC. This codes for CASSLGLAPNSFLYNEQFF.

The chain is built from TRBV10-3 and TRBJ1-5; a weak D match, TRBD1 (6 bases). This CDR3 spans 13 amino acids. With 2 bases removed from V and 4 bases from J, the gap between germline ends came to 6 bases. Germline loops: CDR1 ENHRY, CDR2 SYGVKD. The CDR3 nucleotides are TGTGCCATCAGTGAGAGGGGGAATCAGCCCCAGCATTTT. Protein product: CAISERGNQPQHF.

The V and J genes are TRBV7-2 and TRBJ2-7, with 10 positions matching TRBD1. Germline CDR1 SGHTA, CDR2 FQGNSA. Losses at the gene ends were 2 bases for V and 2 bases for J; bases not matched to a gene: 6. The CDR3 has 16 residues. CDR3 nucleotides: TGTGCCAGCAGCTTATGGGAGACAGGGGGCACCTACGAGCAGTACTTC. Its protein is CASSLWETGGTYEQYF.

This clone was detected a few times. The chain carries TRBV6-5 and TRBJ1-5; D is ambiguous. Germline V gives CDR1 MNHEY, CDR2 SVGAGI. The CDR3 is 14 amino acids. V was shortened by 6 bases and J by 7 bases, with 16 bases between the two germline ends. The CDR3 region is CASSPVGVGQPQHF. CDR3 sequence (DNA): TGTGCCAGCAGCCCCGTCGGGGTAGGGCAGCCCCAGCATTTT.

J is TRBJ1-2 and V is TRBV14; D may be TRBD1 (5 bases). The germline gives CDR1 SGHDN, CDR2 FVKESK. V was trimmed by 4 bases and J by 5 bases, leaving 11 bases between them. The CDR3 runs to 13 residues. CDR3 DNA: TGTGCCAGCAGCCTGGTTCAGGGATATGGCTACACCTTC. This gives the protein CASSLVQGYGYTF.

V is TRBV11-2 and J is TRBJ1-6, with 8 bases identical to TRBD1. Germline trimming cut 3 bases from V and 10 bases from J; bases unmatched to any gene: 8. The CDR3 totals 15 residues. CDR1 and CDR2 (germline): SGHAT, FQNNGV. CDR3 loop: CASSFDRGKTSPLHF. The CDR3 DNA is TGTGCCAGCAGCTTTGACAGGGGAAAAACCTCACCCCTCCACTTT.

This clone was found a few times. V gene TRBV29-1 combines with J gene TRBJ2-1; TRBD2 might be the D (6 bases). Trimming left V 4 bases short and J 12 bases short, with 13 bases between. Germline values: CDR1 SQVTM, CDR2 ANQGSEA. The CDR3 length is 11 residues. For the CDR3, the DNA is TGCAGCGTTGTTATAACGGGAGTGCAGTTCTTC. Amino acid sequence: CSVVITGVQFF.

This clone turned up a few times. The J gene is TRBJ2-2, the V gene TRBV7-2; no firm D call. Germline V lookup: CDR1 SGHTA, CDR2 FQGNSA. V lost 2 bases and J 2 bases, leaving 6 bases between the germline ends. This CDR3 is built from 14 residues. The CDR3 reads CASSLRQNTGELFF. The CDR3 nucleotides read TGTGCCAGCAGCTTAAGACAAAACACCGGGGAGCTGTTTTTT.

CDR3 DNA sequence: TGTGCCAGCAGCTTCTACGGGGGCGAGCAGTACTTC. This encodes CASSFYGGEQYF. This chain joins TRBV6-1 and TRBJ2-7; a weak D match, TRBD2 (6 bases). The CDR3 is 12 residues long. Trimming removed 6 bases at V and 6 bases at J, with 12 bases between. Germline V gene data show CDR1 as MNHNS and CDR2 as SASEGT.

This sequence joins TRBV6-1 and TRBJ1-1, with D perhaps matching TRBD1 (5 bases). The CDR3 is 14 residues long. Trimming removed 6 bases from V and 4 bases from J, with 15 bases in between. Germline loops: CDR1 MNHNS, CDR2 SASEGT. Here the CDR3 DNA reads TGTGCCAGCAGCCTGGGGGGTTCCTCCACTGAAGCTTTCTTT. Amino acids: CASSLGGSSTEAFF.

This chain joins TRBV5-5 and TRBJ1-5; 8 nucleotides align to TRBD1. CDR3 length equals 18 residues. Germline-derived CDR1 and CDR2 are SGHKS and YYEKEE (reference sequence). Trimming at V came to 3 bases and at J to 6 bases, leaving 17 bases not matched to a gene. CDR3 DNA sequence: TGTGCCAGCAGCTCCTCCTCCTTGCAGGGGGCATCTGTTCAGCCCCAGCATTTT. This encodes CASSSSSLQGASVQPQHF.

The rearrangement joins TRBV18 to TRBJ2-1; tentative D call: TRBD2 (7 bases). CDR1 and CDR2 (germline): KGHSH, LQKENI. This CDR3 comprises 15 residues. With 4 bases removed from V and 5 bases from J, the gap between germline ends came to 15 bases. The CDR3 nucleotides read TGTGCCAGCTCACGGGATAGGGGGGGAGACAATGAGCAGTTCTTC. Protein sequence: CASSRDRGGDNEQFF.